These T cell receptor beta chains were read from a single sample in a study of blood T cells in healthy people across ages. TCRdb passed the 5' RACE reads through MiXCR, listing each CDR3 protein once. In the table there are approximately 960,000 distinct CDR3 sequences, almost 30% of which are singletons. These records were also assigned to another study, of T cells of mothers and their children.

The source material was blood. These receptor sequences come from a woman aged 40 to 55 in good health. Each CDR3 is given with its conserved first and last residue. The order of the fields is V gene, D gene, J gene, CDR3 length, clone size, CDR3 protein, CDR3 DNA. The D gene is left open where the match is weak. Clone size, where shown, is once, few, many, or a class for clones that have expanded.

TRBV29-1	.	TRBJ2-5	12	many	CSVGQAQETQYF	TGCAGCGTTGGGCAGGCCCAAGAGACCCAGTACTTC
TRBV18	TRBD1	TRBJ2-5	15	.	CASSPRGTGQETQYF	TGTGCCAGCTCACCACGTGGGACAGGGCAAGAGACCCAGTACTTC
TRBV7-9	TRBD1	TRBJ1-5	14	many	CASSRDRDNQPQHF	TGTGCCAGCAGCCGGGACAGAGACAATCAGCCCCAGCATTTT
TRBV28	.	TRBJ2-3	15	.	CASSLPLAGTDTQYF	TGTGCCAGCAGTTTACCCTTAGCGGGCACAGATACGCAGTATTTT
TRBV7-9	.	TRBJ1-4	14	.	CASSCGQRTEKLFF	TGTGCCAGCAGCTGCGGGCAGAGAACTGAAAAACTGTTTTTT
TRBV28	TRBD1	TRBJ1-2	15	few	CASTTSGTGSGGYTF	TGTGCCAGCACCACCTCCGGGACAGGGTCAGGGGGCTACACCTTC
TRBV28	TRBD1	TRBJ1-2	15	few	CASSLFTQGAGGYTF	TGTGCCAGCAGTTTATTTACCCAGGGGGCTGGTGGCTACACCTTC
TRBV19	.	TRBJ1-2	16	many	CASSIVGASTNYGYTF	TGTGCCAGTAGTATAGTCGGAGCATCTACTAACTATGGCTACACCTTC
TRBV7-2	.	TRBJ1-6	12	.	CASSSPSGPLHF	TGTGCCAGCAGCTCTCCATCGGGACCCCTCCACTTT
TRBV6-2/TRBV6-3	TRBD2	TRBJ2-7	15	few	CASSPGTSGFYEQYF	TGTGCCAGCAGTCCGGGGACTAGCGGCTTCTACGAGCAGTACTTC
TRBV7-9	.	TRBJ1-4	14	few	CASSSQGVGEKLFF	TGTGCCAGCAGCTCACAGGGTGTAGGTGAAAAACTGTTTTTT
TRBV9	TRBD2	TRBJ2-7	16	many	CASSVEAGTPRNEQYF	TGTGCCAGCAGCGTAGAAGCGGGAACCCCCAGGAACGAGCAGTACTTC
TRBV7-9	.	TRBJ1-4	16	.	CASSPPYRTSGEKLFF	TGTGCCAGCAGCCCCCCATACCGCACGTCGGGTGAAAAACTGTTTTTT
TRBV5-5	.	TRBJ1-1	13	.	CATATDWNTEAFF	TGTGCCACCGCGACAGATTGGAACACTGAAGCTTTCTTT
TRBV12-3/TRBV12-4	TRBD1	TRBJ2-2	17	.	CASSGQGDRSGTGELFF	TGTGCCAGCAGCGGACAGGGGGATAGGTCGGGCACCGGGGAGCTGTTTTTT
TRBV5-1	TRBD1	TRBJ2-4	19	many	CASSLAPGQGTLAKNIQYF	TGCGCCAGCAGCTTGGCCCCGGGACAGGGGACCCTAGCCAAAAACATTCAGTACTTC
TRBV5-8	TRBD2	TRBJ2-7	20	.	CASSRAPGLAGVTAPYEQYF	TGTGCCAGCAGCAGGGCTCCGGGACTAGCGGGGGTAACCGCCCCCTACGAGCAGTACTTC
TRBV5-1	.	TRBJ1-1	12	.	CASRGQFPEAFF	TGCGCCAGTCGGGGGCAGTTCCCTGAAGCTTTCTTT
TRBV7-9	.	TRBJ2-4	14	many	CASSLETLPHIQYF	TGTGCCAGCAGCTTAGAAACCCTTCCCCACATTCAGTACTTC
TRBV5-6	.	TRBJ2-1	16	.	CASSRLPPEVGNEQFF	TGTGCCAGCAGCCGCCTCCCACCTGAAGTGGGGAATGAGCAGTTCTTC
TRBV5-1	.	TRBJ2-5	13	few	CASSPGPPGTQYF	TGCGCCAGCAGCCCCGGGCCCCCAGGGACCCAGTACTTC
TRBV5-5	TRBD1	TRBJ1-3	15	.	CASSLTGGYGNTIYF	TGTGCCAGCAGCTTGACAGGGGGCTACGGAAACACCATATATTTT
TRBV11-2	.	TRBJ1-2	14	few	CASSLENSLYGYTF	TGTGCCAGCAGCTTAGAAAACAGTCTCTATGGCTACACCTTC
TRBV20-1	TRBD2	TRBJ2-7	17	.	CSARSQRLADPFWEQYF	TGCAGTGCTAGATCACAGAGACTAGCGGACCCCTTTTGGGAGCAGTACTTC
TRBV10-3	TRBD1	TRBJ2-1	16	many	CAIRDGQGAEYNEQFF	TGTGCCATCAGAGACGGTCAGGGGGCCGAGTACAATGAGCAGTTCTTC
TRBV7-3	TRBD1	TRBJ2-1	18	.	CASSSGLRQGMGYNEQFF	TGTGCCAGCAGCTCTGGTCTAAGACAGGGAATGGGGTACAATGAGCAGTTCTTC
TRBV5-1	.	TRBJ2-2	14	few	CASSLGQETGELFF	TGCGCCAGCAGCTTGGGACAGGAGACCGGGGAGCTGTTTTTT
TRBV9	TRBD2	TRBJ2-5	17	few	CASSVGVSGGLVETQYF	TGTGCCAGCAGCGTAGGAGTTAGCGGGGGGCTAGTTGAGACCCAGTACTTC
TRBV10-1	TRBD2	TRBJ2-7	12	.	CASPVRGGRRYF	TGCGCCAGCCCTGTTCGCGGGGGGCGCCGGTACTTC
TRBV12-3/TRBV12-4	.	TRBJ2-1	14	.	CASTLDGGNYEQFF	TGTGCCAGCACCCTGGACGGGGGCAACTACGAGCAGTTCTTC
TRBV20-1	TRBD1	TRBJ2-1	13	many	CSVTGGAKSEQFF	TGCAGTGTTACAGGGGGCGCGAAGAGTGAGCAGTTCTTC
TRBV4-1	.	TRBJ2-3	14	many	CASSPLGPRDTQYF	TGCGCCAGCAGCCCCCTGGGACCCCGGGATACGCAGTATTTT
TRBV5-5	.	TRBJ1-5	14	.	CASSLDARNQPQHF	TGTGCCAGCAGCTTGGATGCGCGCAATCAGCCCCAGCATTTT
TRBV10-3	.	TRBJ1-6	15	.	CAISEKDRENSSLHF	TGTGCCATCAGTGAGAAGGACAGAGAAAATTCATCCCTCCACTTT
TRBV20-1	.	TRBJ1-2	12	.	CSARGGNYSYTF	TGCAGTGCTAGGGGTGGTAACTATAGCTACACCTTC
TRBV4-1	.	TRBJ2-1	15	few	CASSQGPRGYNEQFF	TGCGCCAGCAGCCAAGGTCCCCGGGGGTACAATGAGCAGTTCTTC
TRBV7-2	TRBD1	TRBJ1-1	16	few	CASSPRQGAGSTEAFF	TGTGCCAGCAGCCCGCGACAGGGGGCGGGGAGCACTGAAGCTTTCTTT
TRBV11-2	.	TRBJ2-4	14	.	CASSLSGFADIQYF	TGTGCCAGCAGCTTGTCCGGGTTCGCAGACATTCAGTACTTC
TRBV11-2	TRBD2	TRBJ2-1	17	few	CASSSTDSGGPNNEQFF	TGTGCCAGCAGTTCAACCGATAGCGGGGGGCCCAACAATGAGCAGTTCTTC
TRBV7-8	TRBD1	TRBJ1-5	15	many	CASSLGQGSNQPQHF	TGTGCCAGCAGCCTTGGACAGGGTAGCAATCAGCCCCAGCATTTT
TRBV14	.	TRBJ1-4	15	few	CASSRWGLKNEKLFF	TGTGCCAGCAGCCGGTGGGGGCTAAAAAATGAAAAACTGTTTTTT
TRBV30	.	TRBJ1-2	12	.	CAWTLWAYGYTF	TGTGCCTGGACCCTATGGGCCTATGGCTACACCTTC
TRBV18	.	TRBJ1-6	17	.	CASSRTHGGLENSPLHF	TGTGCCAGCTCACGTACTCACGGGGGGCTAGAAAATTCACCCCTCCACTTT
TRBV7-2	.	TRBJ2-5	16	many	CASSDIPGQGGSTQYF	TGTGCCAGCAGCGACATCCCGGGGCAGGGGGGATCGACCCAGTACTTC
TRBV5-1	TRBD1	TRBJ2-4	14	many	CASSPDRAKNIQYF	TGCGCCAGCAGCCCGGACAGGGCCAAAAACATTCAGTACTTC
TRBV11-1	TRBD1	TRBJ1-2	15	few	CASSWDRGENYGYTF	TGTGCCAGCAGCTGGGACAGGGGGGAGAACTATGGCTACACCTTC
TRBV7-2	TRBD2	TRBJ2-7	15	few	CASSRTSGGIYEQYF	TGTGCCAGCAGCCGGACTAGCGGGGGGATCTACGAGCAGTACTTC
TRBV3-1	.	TRBJ1-6	16	.	CASSQLGTSYNSPLHF	TGTGCCAGCAGCCAACTGGGGACAAGCTATAATTCACCCCTCCACTTT
TRBV25-1	.	TRBJ2-7	13	.	CASSAPGHYEQYF	TGTGCCAGCAGTGCCCCGGGACACTACGAGCAGTACTTC
TRBV7-9	.	TRBJ1-1	13	.	CASSFHGNTEAFF	TGTGCCAGCAGCTTCCATGGGAACACTGAAGCTTTCTTT
TRBV20-1	.	TRBJ1-2	11	.	CSAPIVYGYTF	TGCAGTGCCCCAATTGTTTATGGCTACACCTTC